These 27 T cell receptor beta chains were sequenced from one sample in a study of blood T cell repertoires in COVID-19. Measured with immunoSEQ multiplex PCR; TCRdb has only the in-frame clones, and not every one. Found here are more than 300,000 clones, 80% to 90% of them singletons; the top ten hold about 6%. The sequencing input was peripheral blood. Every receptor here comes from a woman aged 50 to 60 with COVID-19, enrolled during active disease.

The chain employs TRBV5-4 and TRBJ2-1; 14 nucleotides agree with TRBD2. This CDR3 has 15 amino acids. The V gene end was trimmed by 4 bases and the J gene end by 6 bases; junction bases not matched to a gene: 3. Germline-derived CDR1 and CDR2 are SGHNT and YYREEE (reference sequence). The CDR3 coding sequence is TGTGCCAGCAGCCCGGGACTAGCGGGAGTCAATGAGCAGTTCTTC. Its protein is CASSPGLAGVNEQFF. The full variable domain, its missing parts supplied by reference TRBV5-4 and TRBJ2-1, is ETGVTQSPTHLIKTRGQQVTLRCSSQSGHNTVSWYQQALGQGPQFIFQYYREEENGRGNFPPRFSGLQFPNYSSELNVNALELDDSALYLCASSPGLAGVNEQFFGPGTRLTVL.

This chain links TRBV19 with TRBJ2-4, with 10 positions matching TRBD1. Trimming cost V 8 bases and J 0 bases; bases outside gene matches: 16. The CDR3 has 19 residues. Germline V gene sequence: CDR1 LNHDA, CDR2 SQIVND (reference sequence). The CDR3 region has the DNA TGTGCCAGTGGGCCAAATAGACAGGGGGCTCAACTAGCCAAAAACATTCAGTACTTC. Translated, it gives CASGPNRQGAQLAKNIQYF.

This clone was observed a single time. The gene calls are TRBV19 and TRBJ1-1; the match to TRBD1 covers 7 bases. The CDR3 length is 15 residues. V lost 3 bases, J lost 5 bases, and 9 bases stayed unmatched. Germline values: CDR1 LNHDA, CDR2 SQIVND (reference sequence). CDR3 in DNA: TGTGCCAGTAGTATGTGGAGGGGGCTCAGAACTGAAGCTTTCTTT. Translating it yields CASSMWRGLRTEAFF.

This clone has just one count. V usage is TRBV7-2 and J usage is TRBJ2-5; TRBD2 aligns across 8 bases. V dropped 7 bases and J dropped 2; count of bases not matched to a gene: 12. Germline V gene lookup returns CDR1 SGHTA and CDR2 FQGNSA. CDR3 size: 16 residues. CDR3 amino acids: CASIRRAGGIQETQYF. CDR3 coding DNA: TGTGCCAGCATCAGGAGGGCGGGAGGAATACAAGAGACCCAGTACTTC.

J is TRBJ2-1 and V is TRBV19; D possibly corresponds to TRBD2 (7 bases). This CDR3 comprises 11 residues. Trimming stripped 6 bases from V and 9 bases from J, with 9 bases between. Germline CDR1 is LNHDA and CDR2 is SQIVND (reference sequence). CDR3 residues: CASSAGAEQFF. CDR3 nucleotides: TGTGCCAGTAGCGCGGGGGCTGAGCAGTTCTTC.

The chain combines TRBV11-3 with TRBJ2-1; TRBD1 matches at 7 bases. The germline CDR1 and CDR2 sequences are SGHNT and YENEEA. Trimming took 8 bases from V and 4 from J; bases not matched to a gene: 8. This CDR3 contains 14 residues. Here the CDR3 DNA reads TGTGCCAGCCGTCCGGGACAGACTTACAATGAGCAGTTCTTC. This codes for CASRPGQTYNEQFF.

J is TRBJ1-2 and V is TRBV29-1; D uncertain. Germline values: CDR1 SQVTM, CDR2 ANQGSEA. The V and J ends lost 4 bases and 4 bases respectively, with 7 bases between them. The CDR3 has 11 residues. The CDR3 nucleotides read TGCAGCGTTGCGACTACCTATGGCTACACCTTC. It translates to CSVATTYGYTF. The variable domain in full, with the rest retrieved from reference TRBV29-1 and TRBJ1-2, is SAVISQKPSRDICQRGTSLTIQCQVDSQVTMMFWYRQQPGQSLTLIATANQGSEATYESGFVIDKFPISRPNLTFSTLTVSNMSPEDSSIYLCSVATTYGYTFGSGTRLTVV.

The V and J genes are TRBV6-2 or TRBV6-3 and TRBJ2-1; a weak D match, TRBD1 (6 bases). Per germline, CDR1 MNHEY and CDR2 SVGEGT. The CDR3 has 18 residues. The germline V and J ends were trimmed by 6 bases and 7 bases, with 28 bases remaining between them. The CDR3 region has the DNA TGTGCCAGCAGCCCCGAAACCCCCCTAGCAGGGGTACAAAATGAGCAGTTCTTC. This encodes CASSPETPLAGVQNEQFF.

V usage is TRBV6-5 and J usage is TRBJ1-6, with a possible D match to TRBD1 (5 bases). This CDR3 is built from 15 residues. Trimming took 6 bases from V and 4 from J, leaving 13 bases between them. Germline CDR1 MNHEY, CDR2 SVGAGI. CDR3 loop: CASSRVLTYNSPLHF. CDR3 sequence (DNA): TGTGCCAGCAGCAGGGTCCTTACTTATAATTCACCCCTCCACTTT.

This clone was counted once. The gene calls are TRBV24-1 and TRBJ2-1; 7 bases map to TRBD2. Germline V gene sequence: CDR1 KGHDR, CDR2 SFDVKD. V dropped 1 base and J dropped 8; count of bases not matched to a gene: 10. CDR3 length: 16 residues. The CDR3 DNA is TGTGCCACCAGTGATTTTGGCGGGAGAGATGTATATGAGCAGTTCTTC. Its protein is CATSDFGGRDVYEQFF.

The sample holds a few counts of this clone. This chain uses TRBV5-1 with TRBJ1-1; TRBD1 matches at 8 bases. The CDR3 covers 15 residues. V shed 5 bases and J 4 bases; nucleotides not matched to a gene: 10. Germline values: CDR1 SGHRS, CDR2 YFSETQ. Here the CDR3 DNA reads TGCGCCAGCAGGGTGATCACACAGGGGGGCACTGAAGCTTTCTTT. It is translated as CASRVITQGGTEAFF. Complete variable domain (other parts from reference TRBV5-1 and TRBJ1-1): KAGVTQTPRYLIKTRGQQVTLSCSPISGHRSVSWYQQTPGQGLQFLFEYFSETQRNKGNFPGRFSGRQFSNSRSEMNVSTLELGDSALYLCASRVITQGGTEAFFGQGTRLTVV.

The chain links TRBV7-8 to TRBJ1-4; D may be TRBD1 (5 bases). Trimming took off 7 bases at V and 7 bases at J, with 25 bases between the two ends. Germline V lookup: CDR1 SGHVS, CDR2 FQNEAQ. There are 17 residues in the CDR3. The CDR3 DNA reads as TGTGCCAGCAAACGAGAGCTCGGGGGAGGCCTCGGTGAAAAACTGTTTTTT. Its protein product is CASKRELGGGLGEKLFF.

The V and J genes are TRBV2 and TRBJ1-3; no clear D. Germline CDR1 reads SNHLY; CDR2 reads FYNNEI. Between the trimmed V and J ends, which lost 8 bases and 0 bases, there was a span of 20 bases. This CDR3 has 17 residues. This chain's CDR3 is CASARIGESFSGNTIYF. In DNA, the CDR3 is TGTGCCAGCGCCAGGATAGGCGAAAGCTTCTCTGGAAACACCATATATTTT.

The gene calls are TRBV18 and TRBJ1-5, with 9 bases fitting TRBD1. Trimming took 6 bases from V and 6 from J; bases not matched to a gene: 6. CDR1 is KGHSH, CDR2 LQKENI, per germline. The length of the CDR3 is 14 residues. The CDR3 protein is CASSATGGFQPQHF. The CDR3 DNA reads TGTGCCAGCTCGGCGACAGGGGGTTTTCAGCCCCAGCATTTT.

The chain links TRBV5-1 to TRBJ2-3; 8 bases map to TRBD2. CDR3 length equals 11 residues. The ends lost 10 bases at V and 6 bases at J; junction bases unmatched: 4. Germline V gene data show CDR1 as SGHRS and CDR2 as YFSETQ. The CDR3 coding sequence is TGCGCCTCCTCGGGGGGGGATACGCAGTATTTT. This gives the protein CASSGGDTQYF.

CDR3 in DNA: TGTGCCAGCAGCTTGGTCGGGGGGGCGGACACTGAAGCTTTCTTT. Translated, it gives CASSLVGGADTEAFF. This chain connects TRBV5-6 to TRBJ1-1; perhaps TRBD1 as D (6 bases). CDR1 SGHDT and CDR2 YYEEEE come from the germline V gene. The germline V and J ends were trimmed by 0 bases and 3 bases, with 12 bases remaining between them. The length of the CDR3 is 15 residues.

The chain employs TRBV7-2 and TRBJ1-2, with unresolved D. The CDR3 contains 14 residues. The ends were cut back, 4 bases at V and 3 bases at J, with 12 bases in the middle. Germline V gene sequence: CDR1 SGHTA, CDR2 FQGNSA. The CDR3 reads CASSSSPVDYGYTF. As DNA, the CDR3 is TGTGCCAGCAGCTCTAGTCCGGTAGACTATGGCTACACCTTC.

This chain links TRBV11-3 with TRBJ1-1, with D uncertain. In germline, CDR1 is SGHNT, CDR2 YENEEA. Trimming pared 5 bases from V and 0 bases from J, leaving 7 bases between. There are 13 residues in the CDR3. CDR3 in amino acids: CASSATVNTEAFF. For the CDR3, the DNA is TGTGCCAGCAGCGCAACAGTGAACACTGAAGCTTTCTTT.

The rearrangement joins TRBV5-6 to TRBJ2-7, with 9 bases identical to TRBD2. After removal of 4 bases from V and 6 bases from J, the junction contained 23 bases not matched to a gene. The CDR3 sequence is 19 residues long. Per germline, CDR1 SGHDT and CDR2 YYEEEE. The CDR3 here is CASSPDIAGVVVSGAEQYF. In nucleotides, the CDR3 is TGTGCCAGCAGCCCCGATATAGCGGGAGTGGTTGTAAGTGGGGCCGAGCAGTACTTC.

The chain's CDR3 is CASSRQQGPSYGYTF. CDR3 bases: TGTGCCAGCAGCCGCCAACAGGGGCCGAGCTATGGCTACACCTTC. The genes are TRBV7-9 and TRBJ1-2; 7 bases match TRBD1. This CDR3 spans 15 amino acids. CDR1 is SEHNR and CDR2 is FQNEAQ in the germline V gene (reference sequence). Unmatched junction bases numbered 10, after V lost 5 bases and J lost 4 bases. Together with reference TRBV7-9 and TRBJ1-2, the CDR3 gives the full variable domain: DTGVSQNPRHKITKRGQNVTFRCDPISEHNRLYWYRQTLGQGPEFLTYFQNEAQLEKSRLLSDRFSAERPKGSFSTLEIQRTEQGDSAMYLCASSRQQGPSYGYTFGSGTRLTVV.

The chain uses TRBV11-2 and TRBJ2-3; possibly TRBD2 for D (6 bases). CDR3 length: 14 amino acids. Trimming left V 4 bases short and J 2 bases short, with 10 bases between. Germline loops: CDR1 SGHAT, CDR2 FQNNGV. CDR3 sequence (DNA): TGTGCCAGCAGCTGGACTACTCTCACAGATACGCAGTATTTT. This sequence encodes CASSWTTLTDTQYF.

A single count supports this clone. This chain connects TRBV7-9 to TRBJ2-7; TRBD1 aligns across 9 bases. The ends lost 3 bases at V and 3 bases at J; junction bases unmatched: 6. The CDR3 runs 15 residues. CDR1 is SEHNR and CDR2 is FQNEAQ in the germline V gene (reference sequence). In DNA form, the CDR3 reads TGTGCCAGCAGCTTCGCCGGGACAGGGCACTACGAGCAGTACTTC. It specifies CASSFAGTGHYEQYF.

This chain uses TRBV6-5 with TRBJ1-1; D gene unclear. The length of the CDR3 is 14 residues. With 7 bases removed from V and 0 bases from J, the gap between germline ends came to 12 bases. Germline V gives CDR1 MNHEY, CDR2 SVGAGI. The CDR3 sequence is CASTLQWMNTEAFF. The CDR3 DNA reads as TGTGCCAGCACCCTACAGTGGATGAACACTGAAGCTTTCTTT.

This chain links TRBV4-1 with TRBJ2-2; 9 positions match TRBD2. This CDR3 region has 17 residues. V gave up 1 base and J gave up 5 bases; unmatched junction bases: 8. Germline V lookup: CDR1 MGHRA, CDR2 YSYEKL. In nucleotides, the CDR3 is TGCGCCAGCAGCCAAGTAGATATGGGACTAGCTACCGGGGAGCTGTTTTTT. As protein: CASSQVDMGLATGELFF.

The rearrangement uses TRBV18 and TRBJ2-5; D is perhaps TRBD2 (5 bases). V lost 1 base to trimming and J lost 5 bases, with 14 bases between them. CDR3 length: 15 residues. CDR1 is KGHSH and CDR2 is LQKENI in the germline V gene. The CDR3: CASSPQVGDGETQYF. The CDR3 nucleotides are TGTGCCAGCTCACCACAGGTCGGGGATGGTGAGACCCAGTACTTC.

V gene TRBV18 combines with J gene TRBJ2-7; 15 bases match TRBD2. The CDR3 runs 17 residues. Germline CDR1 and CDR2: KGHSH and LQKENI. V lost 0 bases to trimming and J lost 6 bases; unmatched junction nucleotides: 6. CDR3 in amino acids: CASSPPRTSGRAFEQYF. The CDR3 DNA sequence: TGTGCCAGCTCACCACCCAGGACTAGCGGGAGGGCCTTCGAGCAGTACTTC.

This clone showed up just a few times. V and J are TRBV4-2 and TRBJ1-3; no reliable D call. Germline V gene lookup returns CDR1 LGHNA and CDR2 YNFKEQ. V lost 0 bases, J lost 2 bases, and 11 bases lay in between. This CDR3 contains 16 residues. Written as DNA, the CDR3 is TGTGCCAGCAGCCAAGATCCGGGAGGTACTGGAAACACCATATATTTT. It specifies CASSQDPGGTGNTIYF.